Sequencing of this TCR beta chain was carried out in a study of CD8 T cells in Susac syndrome. Study results and limitations: The relatively small number of individuals in the TCR sequencing and HLA analysis was acknowledged by the study.

With respect to this clonotype: The antigen is undetermined.

The RNA input was roughly 0.45 to 1 ug, and it was reverse transcribed with random hexamers. Amplification of TCR beta CDR3 across 54 Vbeta and 13 Jbeta was performed with immunoSEQ multiplex PCR. TCRdb re-derived calls from the immunoSEQ multiplex PCR reads in MiXCR, one entry per CDR3 protein. Of some 130,000 distinct CDR3 sequences in the sample, roughly 80% were seen once. Multiple sclerosis controls were treatment-naive patients with stable or active relapsing-remitting disease. Per the germline V gene, CDR1 is SGHDT and CDR2 is YYEEEE. The length of the CDR3 is 15 residues. Trimming removed 2 bases from V and 6 bases from J, with 17 bases in between.

The V gene is TRBV5-6, the J gene TRBJ1-2, with D maybe TRBD1 (5 bases). Sample: CD8+ T cells from PBMCs. The TCR originated in a human donor with multiple sclerosis. CDR3 DNA sequence: TGTGCCAGCAGCTTAATACAGGTGATCGACCATGGCTACACCTTC. Protein sequence: CASSLIQVIDHGYTF.